This T cell receptor beta chain was retrieved from a study of cytomegalovirus exposure and HLA in healthy donors. The CDR3 consists of 14 residues. The junction had 7 bases not matched to a gene; V was cut back by 5 bases and J by 4 bases. Germline CDR1 reads SGHNT; CDR2 reads YYREEE (reference sequence). Vbeta (60) and Jbeta (13) primers were used in the PCR. TCRdb keeps only in-frame clones here, not all; method: immunoSEQ multiplex PCR. The sample includes 170,000 or so clones, around 74% of them seen just once. In regard to this clone: The antigen is not known.

Findings of the study overall: The availability of immune exposure information extended only to CMV serostatus. Most TCR sequences were rare, but some public TCRs occurred in many donors. Reportedly, fewer N-insertions than the approximately 700-donor mean appeared in an Asian-associated ancestry cluster in a later analysis.

The clonotype comes from a woman younger than 45 in good health and CMV-seronegative. The sample was PBMCs. V is TRBV5-4 and J is TRBJ1-2, with TRBD1 identical over 8 bases. The CDR3 loop is CASRPGQVLYGYTF. DNA for the CDR3: TGTGCCAGCAGACCGGGACAGGTTCTCTATGGCTACACCTTC. The full variable domain, completed using reference TRBV5-4 and TRBJ1-2, is ETGVTQSPTHLIKTRGQQVTLRCSSQSGHNTVSWYQQALGQGPQFIFQYYREEENGRGNFPPRFSGLQFPNYSSELNVNALELDDSALYLCASRPGQVLYGYTFGSGTRLTVV.